A selection of T cell receptor beta chains follows, all from one sample in a study of beta chain features in type 1 diabetes. TCRdb's table, derived via immunoSEQ multiplex PCR, lists solely in-frame clones and lacks some. The sample shows 250,000 or so clones, roughly 30% of them seen only once. The sequenced sample was central memory CD4+ T cells from blood. The receptor set was obtained from a man aged 30-40 years in good health. The CDR3 runs from the conserved cysteine through the conserved F or W. Each record gives: CDR3 protein, clone size, V gene. Clone size is stated in some rows and not others, as once, few, many or a class when expanded.

CDR3 protein: CATSRDVRGPLGGNEQFF
clone size: few
V gene: TRBV15

CDR3 protein: CASSLLSSGGTDTQYF
clone size: few
V gene: TRBV4-2

CDR3 protein: CASSAKDRGQIYEQFF
clone size: .
V gene: TRBV9

CDR3 protein: CASSFSSSGNTIYF
clone size: few
V gene: TRBV7-9

CDR3 protein: CASILAKTPNYGYTF
clone size: .
V gene: TRBV5-1

CDR3 protein: CASSDGQLAKNIQYF
clone size: .
V gene: TRBV10-2

CDR3 protein: CASSLSGVTNEKLFF
clone size: few
V gene: TRBV7-2

CDR3 protein: CASSLRRGDSPLHF
clone size: .
V gene: TRBV7-9

CDR3 protein: CASTEGGLVYEQYF
clone size: .
V gene: TRBV28

CDR3 protein: CASSPSAGQGFYEQYF
clone size: .
V gene: TRBV9

CDR3 protein: CASSFRRTHGAPNEQFF
clone size: .
V gene: TRBV5-6

CDR3 protein: CASTGPLAGSKTGELFF
clone size: few
V gene: TRBV2

CDR3 protein: CASSLVGRTDTQYF
clone size: .
V gene: TRBV27

CDR3 protein: CAISDLTGGGYNEQFF
clone size: few
V gene: TRBV10-3

CDR3 protein: CASSLEVKETQYF
clone size: .
V gene: TRBV5-1

CDR3 protein: CSVWPLEGQGDGYTF
clone size: .
V gene: TRBV29-1

CDR3 protein: CASSFLYNEQFF
clone size: .
V gene: TRBV4-2

CDR3 protein: CASSPLGEAQETQYF
clone size: many
V gene: TRBV7-2

CDR3 protein: CASSLRIDNEQFF
clone size: few
V gene: TRBV4-3

CDR3 protein: CASSNTGQVNQPQHF
clone size: few
V gene: TRBV6-1

CDR3 protein: CASSTGLNQPQHF
clone size: .
V gene: TRBV5-1

CDR3 protein: CASSRPGPQETQYF
clone size: many
V gene: TRBV5-4

CDR3 protein: CSTDTDTQYF
clone size: .
V gene: TRBV29-1

CDR3 protein: CASSFQQAGANVLTF
clone size: .
V gene: TRBV5-1

CDR3 protein: CASSPGTGRDNQPQHF
clone size: .
V gene: TRBV5-1

CDR3 protein: CAWRVASYNEQFF
clone size: .
V gene: TRBV30